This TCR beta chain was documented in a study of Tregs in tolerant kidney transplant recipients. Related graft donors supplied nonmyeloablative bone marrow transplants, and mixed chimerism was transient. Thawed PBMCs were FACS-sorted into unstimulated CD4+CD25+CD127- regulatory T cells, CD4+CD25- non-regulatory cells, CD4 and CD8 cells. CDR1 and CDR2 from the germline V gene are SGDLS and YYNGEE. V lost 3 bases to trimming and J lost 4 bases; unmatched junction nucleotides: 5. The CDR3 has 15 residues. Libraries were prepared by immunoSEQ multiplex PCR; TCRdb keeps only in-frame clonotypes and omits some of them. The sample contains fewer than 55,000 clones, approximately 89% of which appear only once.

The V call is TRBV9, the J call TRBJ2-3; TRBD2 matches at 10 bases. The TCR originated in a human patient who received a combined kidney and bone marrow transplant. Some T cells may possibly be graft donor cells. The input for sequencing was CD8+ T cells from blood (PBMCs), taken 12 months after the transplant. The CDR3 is CASSASGGAPDTQYF. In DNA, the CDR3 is TGTGCCAGCAGCGCAAGCGGGGGGGCCCCAGATACGCAGTATTTT.